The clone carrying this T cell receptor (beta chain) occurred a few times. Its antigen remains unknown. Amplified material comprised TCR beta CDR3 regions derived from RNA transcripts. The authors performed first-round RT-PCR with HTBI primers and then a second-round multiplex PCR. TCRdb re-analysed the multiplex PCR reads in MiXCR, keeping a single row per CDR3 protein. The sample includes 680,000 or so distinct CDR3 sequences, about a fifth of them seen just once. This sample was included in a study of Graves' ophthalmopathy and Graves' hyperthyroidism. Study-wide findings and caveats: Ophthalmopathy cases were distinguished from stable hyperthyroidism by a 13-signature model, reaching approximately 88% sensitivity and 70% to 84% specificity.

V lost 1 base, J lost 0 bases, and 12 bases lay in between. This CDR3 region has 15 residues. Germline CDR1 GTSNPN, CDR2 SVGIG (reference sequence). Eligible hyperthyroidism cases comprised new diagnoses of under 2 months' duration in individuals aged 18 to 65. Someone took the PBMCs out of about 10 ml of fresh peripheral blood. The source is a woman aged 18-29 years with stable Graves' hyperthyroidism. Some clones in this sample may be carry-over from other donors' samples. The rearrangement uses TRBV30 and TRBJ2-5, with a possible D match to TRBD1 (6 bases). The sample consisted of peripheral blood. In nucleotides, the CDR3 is TGTGCCTGGAGTGGGGGTGGGGGCAACCAAGAGACCCAGTACTTC. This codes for CAWSGGGGNQETQYF.